This TCR beta chain was recovered during a study of siplizumab effects on memory and regulatory T cells. Overall study results and limits: Assignment of a naive or memory phenotype failed for roughly 80-96% of the proliferating CD4+ or CD8+ clones.

Some clones are missing from TCRdb's copy, which holds only in-frame ones; the method was immunoSEQ multiplex PCR. The data show approximately 100,000 clones, nearly 95% seen once. The CDR3 has 14 residues. Germline CDR1 MDHEN, CDR2 SYDVKM. The trim removed 5 bases at V and 6 bases at J, leaving 9 bases unmatched. In regard to this clone: What it recognizes is unknown.

This receptor was obtained from a human donor in good health. The sequenced material came from non-Treg CD4+ T cells sorted from blood. The gene calls are TRBV28 and TRBJ2-7; 8 bases fit TRBD1. The CDR3 DNA reads as TGTGCCAGCAGTCGGACAGGGAGGACCTCCGAGCAGTACTTC. Residues: CASSRTGRTSEQYF.